This passage covers 24 T cell receptor beta chains from one sample sequenced in a study of T cells expressing NK-cell markers. Reanalyzing the 5' RACE reads, TCRdb keeps one entry per CDR3 protein, without DNA. The listing records about 380,000 distinct CDR3 sequences. The sequenced material came from blood T cells: a sorted CD56 or NKG2C T cell subset, CD4+ or CD8+ T cells, or bulk PBMC T cells (not recorded which). These TCRs come from a man between 18 and 69 years old in good health.

The chain has TRBV12-3 or TRBV12-4 and TRBJ1-2. CDR3 size: 14 residues. The CDR3 loop reads CASSFSLAGSGYTF.

The V and J genes are TRBV7-9 and TRBJ2-3; absent DNA, TCRdb's TRBD2 call cannot be checked. Per the germline V gene, CDR1 is SEHNR and CDR2 is FQNEAQ (reference sequence). This CDR3 is built from 15 residues. The CDR3 spells CASSLLAGVGDTQYF.

V and J are TRBV6-1 and TRBJ2-3; as DNA is missing, the TRBD2 call by TCRdb cannot be tested. This CDR3 is 17 amino acids long. Germline assignment: CDR1 MNHNS and CDR2 SASEGT. The CDR3 is CASSGAHGSWTGDTQYF.

The rearrangement uses TRBV20-1 and TRBJ2-2. Germline V gene sequence: CDR1 DFQATT, CDR2 SNEGSKA (reference sequence). The CDR3 sequence is 12 residues long. CDR3 protein: CSARDDGRELFF.

The rearrangement links TRBV7-7 to TRBJ2-3; TCRdb outputs TRBD2, but without DNA this stays unchecked. In germline, CDR1 is SSHAT, CDR2 FNYEAQ (reference sequence). The CDR3 totals 17 residues. This chain's CDR3 is CASSLFPSGGRVDTQYF. Variable domain in full (rest from reference TRBV7-7 and TRBJ2-3): GAGVSQSPRYKVTKRGQDVTLRCDPISSHATLYWYQQALGQGPEFLTYFNYEAQPDKSGLPSDRFSAERPEGSISTLTIQRTEQRDSAMYRCASSLFPSGGRVDTQYFGPGTRLTVL.

This chain connects TRBV6-5 to TRBJ2-4; the D call of TRBD2 rests on TCRdb alone, since no DNA is present to check it. Per the germline V gene, CDR1 is MNHEY and CDR2 is SVGAGI. The CDR3 extends over 16 amino acids. CDR3 in amino acids: CASSYLGTSGKNIQYF.

CDR3 residues: CAISESGGPYNEQFF. This chain connects TRBV10-3 to TRBJ2-1. Germline loops: CDR1 ENHRY, CDR2 SYGVKD. This CDR3 spans 15 amino acids.

The rearrangement links TRBV11-1 to TRBJ2-3; TCRdb names TRBD1, which stays unverified in the absence of DNA. The CDR3 runs 15 residues. Per the germline V gene, CDR1 is SGHAT and CDR2 is FQDESV (reference sequence). This chain's CDR3 is CASSYRTGSTDTQYF. Variable domain in full (rest from reference TRBV11-1 and TRBJ2-3): EAEVAQSPRYKITEKSQAVAFWCDPISGHATLYWYRQILGQGPELLVQFQDESVVDDSQLPKDRFSAERLKGVDSTLKIQPAELGDSAMYLCASSYRTGSTDTQYFGPGTRLTVL.

The chain uses TRBV7-3 and TRBJ2-2; TCRdb's D call of TRBD1 is untestable without DNA. Germline-derived CDR1 and CDR2 are SGHTA and FQGTGA. The CDR3 sequence is 17 residues long. The CDR3 spells CASSLTYSGGAAGELFF.

CDR3 region: CASSPDLVTDTQYF. The chain links TRBV14 to TRBJ2-3. The germline gives CDR1 SGHDN, CDR2 FVKESK. The CDR3 extends over 14 amino acids.

The CDR3 is CASSLGGLDGNSPLHF. The chain has TRBV7-8 and TRBJ1-6; TCRdb's D call of TRBD1 is untestable without DNA. The CDR3 runs to 16 residues. Looked up from germline, CDR1 is SGHVS and CDR2 is FQNEAQ.

The V gene is TRBV27, the J gene TRBJ1-3. CDR1 is MNHEY, CDR2 SMNVEV, per germline (reference sequence). CDR3 size: 16 residues. CDR3 sequence reads: CASSPPIGGSGNTIYF.

The CDR3 here is CASGRSGVMQGEQFF. The chain has TRBV12-5 and TRBJ2-1; the D gene TCRdb calls, TRBD2, cannot be checked with no DNA. Germline values: CDR1 LGHNT, CDR2 FRNRAP. The CDR3 consists of 15 residues. Complete variable domain (other parts from reference TRBV12-5 and TRBJ2-1): DARVTQTPRHKVTEMGQEVTMRCQPILGHNTVFWYRQTMMQGLELLAYFRNRAPLDDSGMPKDRFSAEMPDATLATLKIQPSEPRDSAVYFCASGRSGVMQGEQFFGPGTRLTVL.

The CDR3 region is CASSLDGRTRNTEAFF. The chain has TRBV7-9 and TRBJ1-1. The CDR3 length is 16 residues. Germline CDR1 SEHNR, CDR2 FQNEAQ (reference sequence).

This sequence joins TRBV6-5 and TRBJ2-3; the TCRdb call, TRBD2, lacks DNA for checking. This CDR3 is built from 19 residues. Germline V gene data show CDR1 as MNHEY and CDR2 as SVGAGI. The CDR3 reads CASSYSTGLAGGLGDTQYF.

The chain has TRBV9 and TRBJ2-2; TCRdb's D gene call, TRBD1, goes unchecked for lack of DNA. The CDR3 covers 17 residues. Germline V gene lookup returns CDR1 SGDLS and CDR2 YYNGEE. The CDR3 is CASSVTPTAANTGELFF.

This chain links TRBV11-3 with TRBJ2-3; the D call of TRBD2 rests on TCRdb alone, since no DNA is present to check it. The germline V gene has CDR1 SGHNT and CDR2 YENEEA. This CDR3 is built from 17 residues. CDR3 residues: CASSLDGSGGAWDTQYF.

J is TRBJ1-1 and V is TRBV7-9; the D call from TCRdb, TRBD1, cannot be confirmed without DNA. CDR1 and CDR2 (germline): SEHNR, FQNEAQ (reference sequence). The CDR3 is 15 residues long. The CDR3 region is CASSRDRGWNTEAFF.

V gene TRBV2 combines with J gene TRBJ2-1; the D gene TCRdb calls, TRBD1, cannot be checked with no DNA. The CDR3 contains 16 residues. The germline V gene encodes CDR1 SNHLY and CDR2 FYNNEI. The CDR3 loop is CASREDFATGTHEQFF.

The V gene is TRBV21-1, the J gene TRBJ2-3; TCRdb's D call, TRBD2, is unchecked because there is no DNA. TRBV21-1 is a pseudogene segment. The CDR3 extends over 16 amino acids. The CDR3 sequence is CASSTSGGTGTDTQYF.

This chain connects TRBV2 to TRBJ2-7; the D call from TCRdb, TRBD1, cannot be confirmed without DNA. The CDR3 runs to 13 residues. Germline assignment: CDR1 SNHLY and CDR2 FYNNEI. The CDR3 sequence is CASSDPGSYEQYF. Using reference TRBV2 and TRBJ2-7 for the parts outside the CDR3, the full variable domain is EPEVTQTPSHQVTQMGQEVILRCVPISNHLYFYWYRQILGQKVEFLVSFYNNEISEKSEIFDDQFSVERPDGSNFTLKIRSTKLEDSAMYFCASSDPGSYEQYFGPGTRLTVT.

The V call is TRBV6-1, the J call TRBJ1-1. Germline V gene sequence: CDR1 MNHNS, CDR2 SASEGT. This CDR3 has 11 residues. CDR3 amino acids: CASRVMTGAFF.

The gene calls are TRBV29-1 and TRBJ2-7; checking the TCRdb D call of TRBD1 is not possible without DNA. Germline V lookup: CDR1 SQVTM, CDR2 ANQGSEA. The CDR3 extends over 13 amino acids. CDR3 sequence: CSGIQGSSYEQYF.

The rearrangement joins TRBV7-9 to TRBJ2-1; as DNA is missing, the TRBD1 call by TCRdb cannot be tested. The CDR3 loop spans 13 amino acids. The germline V gene encodes CDR1 SEHNR and CDR2 FQNEAQ (reference sequence). The chain's CDR3 is CASSRQGYNEQFF.